Below, one T cell receptor (beta chain) is given with its context. The data stem from a study of blood T cell repertoires in COVID-19. Only in-frame clones appear in the TCRdb table, and some are missing; sequencing was by immunoSEQ multiplex PCR. The sample yields 230,000 or so clones, roughly four fifths seen once. Participants, about 18 to 90 years old, spanned fewer than 30 US areas. Recovery among Cohort 3 donors was established by two negative PCRs, clearance, or symptom resolution. V dropped 7 bases and J dropped 6 bases, with 12 bases sitting between them. This CDR3 has 13 amino acids. In germline, CDR1 is MNHEY, CDR2 SVGAGI.

The genes are TRBV6-5 and TRBJ2-2, with D tentatively TRBD2 (6 bases). The receptor's source is a man aged 45-65 years who had recovered from COVID-19. The sequenced sample was PBMCs or T cells enriched from blood (not recorded which). The CDR3 spells CASILTGAGELFF. CDR3 sequence (DNA): TGTGCCAGCATCCTTACGGGGGCCGGGGAGCTGTTTTTT.